A selection of T cell receptor beta chains follows, all from one sample in a study of OX40 agonist ivuxolimab in advanced cancers. Sequencing was performed with immunoSEQ multiplex PCR; in TCRdb, only in-frame clones are kept and a portion is missing. The sample consists of 50,000 to 65,000 clones, 70% to 90% of them appearing once. The input for sequencing was CD4+ or CD8+ T cells sorted from blood, taken in a trial of the OX40 agonist ivuxolimab. Receptors originate from an adult with an advanced solid tumor such as melanoma, head and neck, liver or kidney cancer. The CDR3 runs from the conserved cysteine through the conserved F or W. D genes are given only for firm matches. The listing skips clone size in some rows; elsewhere it reads once, few, many or a size class.

V: TRBV29-1; D: TRBD1; J: TRBJ2-4; size: -; CDR3: CSVDPGQGNIQYF; DNA: TGCAGCGTCGACCCGGGACAGGGGAACATTCAGTACTTC
V: TRBV7-9; D: TRBD1; J: TRBJ2-2; size: -; CDR3: CASLSTGFRSGELFF; DNA: TGTGCCAGCCTATCGACAGGGTTTCGCTCCGGGGAGCTGTTTTTT
V: TRBV2; D: -; J: TRBJ1-5; size: -; CDR3: CASSGQQMGNQPQHF; DNA: TGTGCCAGCAGTGGTCAACAAATGGGGAATCAGCCCCAGCATTTT
V: TRBV2; D: -; J: TRBJ2-7; size: -; CDR3: CASSGGVGEQYF; DNA: TGTGCCAGCAGTGGGGGTGTGGGGGAGCAGTACTTC
V: TRBV10-3; D: -; J: TRBJ2-7; size: -; CDR3: CAISDSGGQEEQYF; DNA: TGTGCCATCAGTGATTCGGGGGGCCAGGAAGAGCAGTACTTC
V: TRBV5-1; D: -; J: TRBJ2-5; size: -; CDR3: CASGVQETQYF; DNA: TGCGCCAGCGGGGTCCAAGAGACCCAGTACTTC
V: TRBV6-6; D: -; J: TRBJ2-2; size: -; CDR3: CASSSREKNTGELFF; DNA: TGTGCCAGCAGTAGCCGGGAGAAGAACACCGGGGAGCTGTTTTTT
V: TRBV6-6; D: -; J: TRBJ1-5; size: -; CDR3: CASAAGISDSNQPQHF; DNA: TGTGCCAGCGCGGCAGGTATCTCCGATAGCAATCAGCCCCAGCATTTT
V: TRBV19; D: -; J: TRBJ2-5; size: -; CDR3: CASSVPGGETQYF; DNA: TGTGCCAGTAGTGTCCCCGGAGGGGAGACCCAGTACTTC
V: TRBV7-8; D: -; J: TRBJ1-3; size: -; CDR3: CASSPTPVGNTIYF; DNA: TGTGCCAGCAGCCCCACACCCGTCGGAAACACCATATATTTT
V: TRBV30; D: -; J: TRBJ2-2; size: -; CDR3: CASRYTGELFF; DNA: TGTGCCTCAAGGTACACCGGGGAGCTGTTTTTT
V: TRBV21-1; D: -; J: TRBJ2-5; size: -; CDR3: CASSPRTGRPSVKETQYF; DNA: TGTGCCAGCAGCCCCAGGACGGGGAGGCCCTCCGTAAAAGAGACCCAGTACTTC
V: TRBV6-5; D: -; J: TRBJ2-7; size: -; CDR3: CASNPAGVSYEQYF; DNA: TGTGCCAGCAACCCGGCAGGGGTTTCCTACGAGCAGTACTTC
V: TRBV5-1; D: TRBD2; J: TRBJ2-3; size: -; CDR3: CASSLIGTSVDTQYF; DNA: TGCGCCAGCAGCTTGATCGGCACTAGCGTGGATACGCAGTATTTT
V: TRBV2; D: TRBD1; J: TRBJ2-5; size: once; CDR3: CASNLRTGVGGETQYF; DNA: TGTGCCAGCAACCTCCGGACAGGGGTCGGGGGAGAGACCCAGTACTTC
V: TRBV14; D: -; J: TRBJ2-3; size: -; CDR3: CASSHQPGDTQYF; DNA: TGTGCCAGCAGCCACCAACCGGGGGATACGCAGTATTTT
V: TRBV18; D: TRBD1; J: TRBJ1-1; size: -; CDR3: CASSSDREAAFF; DNA: TGTGCCAGCTCATCGGACAGGGAGGCGGCTTTCTTT
V: TRBV2; D: -; J: TRBJ1-1; size: -; CDR3: CASSVQGTMNTEAFF; DNA: TGTGCCAGCAGTGTTCAGGGAACAATGAACACTGAAGCTTTCTTT
V: TRBV19; D: TRBD2; J: TRBJ2-1; size: -; CDR3: CASSVLAGGPVHEQFF; DNA: TGTGCCAGTAGCGTACTAGCGGGAGGGCCTGTTCATGAGCAGTTCTTC
V: TRBV11-3; D: TRBD2; J: TRBJ2-3; size: -; CDR3: CASRGGSTDTQYF; DNA: TGTGCCAGCAGGGGGGGGAGCACAGATACGCAGTATTTT
V: TRBV2; D: TRBD2; J: TRBJ2-3; size: -; CDR3: CASSVAGVPSDTQYF; DNA: TGTGCCAGCAGTGTAGCGGGAGTACCATCAGATACGCAGTATTTT
V: TRBV5-1; D: TRBD1; J: TRBJ2-5; size: -; CDR3: CASSLDKGGWETQYF; DNA: TGCGCCAGCAGCTTGGATAAAGGGGGCTGGGAGACCCAGTACTTC
V: TRBV28; D: TRBD2; J: TRBJ2-5; size: -; CDR3: CASTQGGVAGSETQYF; DNA: TGTGCCAGCACCCAAGGTGGAGTAGCGGGATCGGAGACCCAGTACTTC
V: TRBV5-1; D: -; J: TRBJ2-1; size: -; CDR3: CASSLGWVSYNEQFF; DNA: TGCGCCAGCAGCTTGGGGTGGGTTTCCTACAATGAGCAGTTCTTC
V: TRBV6-1; D: -; J: TRBJ1-1; size: few; CDR3: CASSEAKSLGNTEAFF; DNA: TGTGCCAGCAGTGAAGCGAAAAGTCTCGGCAACACTGAAGCTTTCTTT
V: TRBV27; D: TRBD2; J: TRBJ2-3; size: -; CDR3: CASSLISGGGADTQYF; DNA: TGTGCCAGCAGTTTAATTTCTGGGGGGGGAGCAGATACGCAGTATTTT
V: TRBV7-9; D: -; J: TRBJ2-1; size: -; CDR3: CASSLRLPPSNEQFF; DNA: TGTGCCAGCAGCTTACGACTCCCCCCTAGCAATGAGCAGTTCTTC
V: TRBV6-5; D: -; J: TRBJ1-6; size: -; CDR3: CASSYGGRESPLHF; DNA: TGTGCCAGCAGTTACGGGGGGCGGGAATCACCCCTCCACTTT
V: TRBV7-9; D: TRBD1; J: TRBJ1-1; size: once; CDR3: CASSLVAQGAHEAFF; DNA: TGTGCCAGCAGCTTAGTAGCTCAGGGGGCCCATGAAGCTTTCTTT
V: TRBV29-1; D: TRBD2; J: TRBJ2-3; size: -; CDR3: CSAGLAGGTSTDTQYF; DNA: TGCAGCGCCGGACTAGCGGGGGGGACTAGCACAGATACGCAGTATTTT
V: TRBV28; D: TRBD1; J: TRBJ1-2; size: once; CDR3: CASAYPGTGKNGTF; DNA: TGTGCCAGCGCCTATCCCGGGACAGGGAAGAATGGCACCTTC
V: TRBV28; D: -; J: TRBJ2-7; size: -; CDR3: CASRRELVLHEQYF; DNA: TGTGCCAGCAGGAGGGAACTAGTCCTCCACGAGCAGTACTTC
V: TRBV27; D: -; J: TRBJ2-5; size: once; CDR3: CASRNRISGQETQYF; DNA: TGTGCCAGCAGAAACAGGATCAGCGGTCAAGAGACCCAGTACTTC
V: TRBV5-4; D: TRBD1; J: TRBJ1-2; size: -; CDR3: CASSLDRGSNYGYTF; DNA: TGTGCCAGCAGCTTGGACAGGGGATCTAACTATGGCTACACCTTC
V: TRBV7-9; D: -; J: TRBJ2-1; size: -; CDR3: CASSLVSGAYNEQFF; DNA: TGTGCCAGCAGCTTAGTTTCGGGAGCCTACAATGAGCAGTTCTTC
V: TRBV5-1; D: -; J: TRBJ1-4; size: -; CDR3: CASSFSPTDEKLFF; DNA: TGCGCCAGCAGCTTCAGCCCTACCGATGAAAAACTGTTTTTT
V: TRBV6-5; D: -; J: TRBJ2-1; size: -; CDR3: CASSYSWNYNEQFF; DNA: TGTGCCAGCAGTTACTCGTGGAATTACAATGAGCAGTTCTTC
V: TRBV10-3; D: -; J: TRBJ1-2; size: -; CDR3: CAISEAGYGYTF; DNA: TGTGCCATCAGTGAGGCGGGCTATGGCTACACCTTC
V: TRBV7-2; D: -; J: TRBJ2-1; size: -; CDR3: CASRVLADEQFF; DNA: TGTGCCAGCAGAGTTCTAGCAGATGAGCAGTTCTTC
V: TRBV29-1; D: -; J: TRBJ2-7; size: -; CDR3: CSIGTGAAYEQYF; DNA: TGCAGCATTGGGACTGGGGCGGCGTACGAGCAGTACTTC
V: TRBV19; D: TRBD1; J: TRBJ1-2; size: -; CDR3: CASSTRGPEHGYTF; DNA: TGTGCCAGTAGTACAAGGGGGCCCGAACATGGCTACACCTTC
V: TRBV15; D: -; J: TRBJ2-6; size: -; CDR3: CATSSVYEYSGANVLTF; DNA: TGTGCCACCAGCAGCGTATACGAATACTCTGGGGCCAACGTCCTGACTTTC
V: TRBV6-6; D: -; J: TRBJ2-7; size: -; CDR3: CASSWDFREQYF; DNA: TGTGCCAGCAGCTGGGATTTTAGGGAGCAGTACTTC
V: TRBV28; D: -; J: TRBJ2-7; size: -; CDR3: CASSSRGEADYEQYF; DNA: TGTGCCAGCAGTTCCCGCGGGGAGGCGGACTACGAGCAGTACTTC
V: TRBV5-4; D: -; J: TRBJ2-3; size: -; CDR3: CASSPDGGRTDTQYF; DNA: TGTGCCAGCAGCCCGGACGGGGGGCGGACAGATACGCAGTATTTT
V: TRBV28; D: -; J: TRBJ2-5; size: -; CDR3: CATLPTNQETQYF; DNA: TGTGCCACCCTACCTACAAACCAAGAGACCCAGTACTTC
V: TRBV6-5; D: TRBD1; J: TRBJ2-3; size: -; CDR3: CASSDRDTTDTQYF; DNA: TGTGCCAGCAGCGACAGGGACACCACAGATACGCAGTATTTT
V: TRBV4-2; D: -; J: TRBJ2-4; size: -; CDR3: CASSQDLPGPRRF; DNA: TGTGCCAGCAGCCAGGACCTACCGGGACCACGGCGCTTC
V: TRBV5-8; D: -; J: TRBJ2-3; size: once; CDR3: CASSVGNWNTDTQYF; DNA: TGTGCCAGCAGCGTCGGTAATTGGAACACAGATACGCAGTATTTT
V: TRBV7-9; D: -; J: TRBJ1-4; size: -; CDR3: CASSLASGDEKLFF; DNA: TGTGCCAGCAGCTTAGCTTCAGGGGATGAAAAACTGTTTTTT
V: TRBV18; D: -; J: TRBJ2-7; size: -; CDR3: CASSPPVGGGRGEQYF; DNA: TGTGCCAGCTCACCACCTGTGGGGGGTGGGCGCGGCGAGCAGTACTTC